The source of this T cell receptor beta chain is a study of blood T cell repertoires in COVID-19. On the study more broadly: COVID-19 samples from acute and convalescent phases originated in the United States, Italy and Spain. In each case, the material was cDNA or gDNA derived from T cells, B-cell-depleted T cells, or PBMCs.

The Seattle patients joined while their infection was active and were tracked longitudinally afterward. Original handling: Scientists estimated how many nucleated cells there were by amplifying reference gene primers. Sequencing used immunoSEQ multiplex PCR; TCRdb keeps in-frame clones, though not all of them. V, J and clone size reflect that table, while D and trimming were determined from the DNA. The sample contains 250,000 to 400,000 clones, approximately 89% of which appear only once. The CDR3 contains 15 residues. CDR1 SNHLY and CDR2 FYNNEI come from the germline V gene. The germline V and J ends were trimmed by 4 bases and 0 bases, with 10 bases remaining between them.

This clonotype was sampled from a woman aged 25 to 39 with COVID-19, enrolled during active disease. The material sequenced was peripheral blood. This chain links TRBV2 with TRBJ1-5, with D hard to call. CDR3 coding DNA: TGTGCCAGCAGTGTCTTCCAGGTTAGCAATCAGCCCCAGCATTTT. Translation: CASSVFQVSNQPQHF.